This T cell receptor (beta chain) was captured in a study of graft-versus-host responses after intestinal transplantation. As for the study in general: The transplants performed in recipients were multivisceral, liver-intestinal, or isolated intestinal.

A remark on this clone: The antigen remains undetermined.

The data were produced by immunoSEQ multiplex PCR, yet TCRdb's version contains in-frame clones alone and is incomplete. Of over 85,000 clones in the sample, approximately 94% were seen once. General study findings and limits: Recipient bone marrow held GvH clones, some seen earlier in ileum or blood. Allografts of patients with graft-donor T cell macrochimerism showed high graft-versus-host to host-versus-graft clone ratios.

The sequence came from a human donor who was the organ donor for an intestinal transplant. The sample in question was unstimulated CD4+ T cells sorted from spleen or lymph node cells, obtained before transplant.

The CDR3 DNA sequence: TGTGCCAGCTCACCTTACCGGGAGAGGGGGCTGCATTTT. Translation: CASSPYRERGLHF. The J gene is TRBJ1-5, the V gene TRBV18; 7 bases are a match to TRBD1. With V trimmed by 3 bases and J by 15 bases, 11 bases remained unmatched. This CDR3 comprises 13 residues. CDR1 is KGHSH, CDR2 LQKENI, per germline.